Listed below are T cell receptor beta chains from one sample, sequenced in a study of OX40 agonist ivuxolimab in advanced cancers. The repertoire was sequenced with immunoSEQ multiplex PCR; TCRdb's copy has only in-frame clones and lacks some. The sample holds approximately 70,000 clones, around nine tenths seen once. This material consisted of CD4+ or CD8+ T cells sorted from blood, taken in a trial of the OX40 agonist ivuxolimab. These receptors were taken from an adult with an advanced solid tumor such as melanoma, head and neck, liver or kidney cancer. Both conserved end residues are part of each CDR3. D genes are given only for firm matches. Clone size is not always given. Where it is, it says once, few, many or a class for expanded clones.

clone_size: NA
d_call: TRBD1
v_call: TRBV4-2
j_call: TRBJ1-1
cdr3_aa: CASSPMTGVLEAFF
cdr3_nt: TGTGCCAGCAGCCCCATGACAGGGGTCCTTGAAGCTTTCTTT

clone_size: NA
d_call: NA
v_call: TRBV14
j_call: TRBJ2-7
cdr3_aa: CASSQDRGREQYF
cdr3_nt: TGTGCCAGCAGCCAAGATCGAGGGCGCGAGCAGTACTTC

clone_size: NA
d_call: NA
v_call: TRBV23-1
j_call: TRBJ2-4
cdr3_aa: CASSLPQLKNIQYF
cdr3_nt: TGCGCCAGCAGTCTCCCGCAACTCAAAAACATTCAGTACTTC

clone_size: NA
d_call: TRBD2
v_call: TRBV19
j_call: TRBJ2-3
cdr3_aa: CASSIVLAGKDTQYF
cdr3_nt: TGTGCCAGTAGTATAGTACTAGCGGGGAAGGATACGCAGTATTTT

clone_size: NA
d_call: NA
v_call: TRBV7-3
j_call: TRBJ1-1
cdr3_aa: CASSSRDVSTEAFF
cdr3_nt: TGTGCCAGCAGCTCCAGGGATGTGAGCACTGAAGCTTTCTTT

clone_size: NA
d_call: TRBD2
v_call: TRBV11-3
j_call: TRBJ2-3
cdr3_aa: CASSSPVAGGHTSTDTQYF
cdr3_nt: TGTGCCAGCAGCTCCCCCGTAGCGGGAGGTCACACTAGCACAGATACGCAGTATTTT

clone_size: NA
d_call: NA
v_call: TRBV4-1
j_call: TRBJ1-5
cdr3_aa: CASSQELNQPQHF
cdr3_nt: TGCGCCAGCAGCCAAGAGCTCAATCAGCCCCAGCATTTT

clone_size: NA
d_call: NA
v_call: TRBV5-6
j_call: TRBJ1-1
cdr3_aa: CASSSDRHGNTEAFF
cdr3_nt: TGTGCCAGCAGCTCCGACAGGCACGGGAACACTGAAGCTTTCTTT

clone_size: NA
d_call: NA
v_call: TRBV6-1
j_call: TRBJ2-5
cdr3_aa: CASSEARWVEETQYF
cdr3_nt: TGTGCCAGCAGTGAAGCGCGGTGGGTGGAGGAGACCCAGTACTTC

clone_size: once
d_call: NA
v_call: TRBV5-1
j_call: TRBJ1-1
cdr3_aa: CASSLESADSWAFF
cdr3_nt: TGCGCCAGCAGCTTGGAATCAGCGGACTCATGGGCTTTCTTT

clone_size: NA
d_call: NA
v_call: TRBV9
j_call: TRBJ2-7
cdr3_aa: CASSVGLAREQYF
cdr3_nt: TGTGCCAGCAGCGTAGGTCTAGCGAGGGAGCAGTACTTC

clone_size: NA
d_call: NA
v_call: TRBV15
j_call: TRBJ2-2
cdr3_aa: CATSRDPTGRDGELFF
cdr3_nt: TGTGCCACCAGCAGAGACCCCACAGGGCGGGACGGGGAGCTGTTTTTT

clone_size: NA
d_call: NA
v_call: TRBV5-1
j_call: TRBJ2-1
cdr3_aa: CASSSSPGPPRGEQFF
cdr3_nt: TGCGCCAGCAGCTCTTCCCCGGGACCACCTCGTGGTGAGCAGTTCTTC

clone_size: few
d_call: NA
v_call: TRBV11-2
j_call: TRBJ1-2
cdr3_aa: CASSFRDGYTF
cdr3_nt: TGTGCCAGCAGCTTCCGGGATGGCTACACCTTC

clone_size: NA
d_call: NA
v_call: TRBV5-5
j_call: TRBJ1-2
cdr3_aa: CASSLSPNGGGYTF
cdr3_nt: TGTGCCAGCAGCTTGTCTCCCAACGGTGGTGGCTACACCTTC

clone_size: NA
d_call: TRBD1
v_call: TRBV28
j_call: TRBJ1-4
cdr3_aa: CASRRDRAEEKLFF
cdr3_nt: TGTGCCAGCAGACGGGACAGGGCAGAAGAAAAACTGTTTTTT

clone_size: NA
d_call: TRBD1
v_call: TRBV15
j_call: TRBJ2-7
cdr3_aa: CATGTGGSPLGEQYF
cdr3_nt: TGTGCCACCGGGACAGGGGGGAGCCCGTTGGGCGAGCAGTACTTC

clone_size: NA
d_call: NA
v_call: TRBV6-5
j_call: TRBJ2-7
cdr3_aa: CASSYRYEQYF
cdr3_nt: TGTGCCAGCAGTTACAGATACGAGCAGTACTTC

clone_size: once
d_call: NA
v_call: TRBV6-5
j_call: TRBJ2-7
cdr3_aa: CASSYSTGRSYEQYF
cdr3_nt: TGTGCCAGCAGTTACTCAACAGGGCGCTCCTACGAGCAGTACTTC

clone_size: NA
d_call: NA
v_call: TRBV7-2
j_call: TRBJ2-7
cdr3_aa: CASRDASGGEQYF
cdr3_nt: TGTGCCAGCAGAGACGCCAGTGGGGGCGAGCAGTACTTC

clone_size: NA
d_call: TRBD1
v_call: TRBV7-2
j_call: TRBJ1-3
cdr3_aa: CASSLRGTGSGNTIYF
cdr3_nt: TGTGCCAGCAGCCTGAGAGGGACAGGGTCTGGAAACACCATATATTTT

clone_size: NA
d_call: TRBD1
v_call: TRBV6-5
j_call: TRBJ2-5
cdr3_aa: CASTAGTGDRTQYF
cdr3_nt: TGTGCCAGCACCGCCGGGACAGGGGACAGGACCCAGTACTTC

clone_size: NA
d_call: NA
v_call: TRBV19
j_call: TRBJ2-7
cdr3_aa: CASSIPSSSYEQYF
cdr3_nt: TGTGCCAGTAGTATACCGTCCAGCTCCTACGAGCAGTACTTC

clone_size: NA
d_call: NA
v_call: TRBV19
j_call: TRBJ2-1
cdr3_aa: CASNTNSLFSSYNEQFF
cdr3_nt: TGTGCCAGTAACACTAACAGCCTATTCAGCTCCTACAATGAGCAGTTCTTC

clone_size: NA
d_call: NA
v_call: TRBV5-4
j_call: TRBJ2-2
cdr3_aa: CASSLAGVNTGELFF
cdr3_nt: TGTGCCAGCAGCTTGGCGGGAGTGAACACCGGGGAGCTGTTTTTT

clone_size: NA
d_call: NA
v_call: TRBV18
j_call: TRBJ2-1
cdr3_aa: CASSRFVFPGAEVNEQFF
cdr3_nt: TGTGCCAGCTCACGATTCGTTTTTCCAGGGGCCGAGGTCAATGAGCAGTTCTTC

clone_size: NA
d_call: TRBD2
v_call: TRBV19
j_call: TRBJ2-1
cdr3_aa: CASSGGGVLGNEQFF
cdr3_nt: TGTGCCAGTAGTGGGGGGGGAGTACTGGGCAATGAGCAGTTCTTC

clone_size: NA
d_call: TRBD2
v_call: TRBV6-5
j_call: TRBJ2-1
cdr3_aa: CASRPGLAGGNEQFF
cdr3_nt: TGTGCCAGCAGACCCGGACTAGCGGGAGGCAATGAGCAGTTCTTC

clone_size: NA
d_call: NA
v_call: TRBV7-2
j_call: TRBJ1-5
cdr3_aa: CASSLKNQPQHF
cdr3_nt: TGTGCCAGCAGCTTAAAGAATCAGCCCCAGCATTTT

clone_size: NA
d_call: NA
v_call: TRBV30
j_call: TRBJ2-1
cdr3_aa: CAWSETYNEQFF
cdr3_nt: TGTGCCTGGAGCGAAACCTACAATGAGCAGTTCTTC

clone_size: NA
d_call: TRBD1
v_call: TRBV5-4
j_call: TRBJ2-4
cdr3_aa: CASSPQTGVDIQYF
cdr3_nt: TGTGCCAGCAGCCCCCAGACAGGGGTCGACATTCAGTACTTC

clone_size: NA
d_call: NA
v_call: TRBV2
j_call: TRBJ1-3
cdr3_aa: CASSEQRGTGNTIYF
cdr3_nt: TGTGCCAGCAGTGAACAAAGGGGGACTGGAAACACCATATATTTT

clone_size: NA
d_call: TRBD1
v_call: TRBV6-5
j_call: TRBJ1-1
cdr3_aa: CASSYPATGDAFF
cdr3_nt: TGTGCCAGCAGTTACCCGGCGACAGGGGACGCTTTCTTT

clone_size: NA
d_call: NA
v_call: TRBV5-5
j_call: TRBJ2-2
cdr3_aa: CASSLQRLNTGELFF
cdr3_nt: TGTGCCAGCAGCTTACAGAGGCTGAACACCGGGGAGCTGTTTTTT

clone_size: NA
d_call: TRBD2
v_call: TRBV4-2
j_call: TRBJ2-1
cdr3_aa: CASSEASGGINEQFF
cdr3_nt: TGTGCCAGCAGCGAAGCTAGCGGGGGAATCAATGAGCAGTTCTTC

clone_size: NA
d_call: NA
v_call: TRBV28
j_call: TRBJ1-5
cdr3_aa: CASSTFSGVSNQPQHF
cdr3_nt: TGTGCCAGCAGTACCTTCTCAGGGGTGAGCAATCAGCCCCAGCATTTT

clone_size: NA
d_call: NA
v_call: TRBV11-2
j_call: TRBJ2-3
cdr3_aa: CASSLSGRYTDTQYF
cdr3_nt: TGTGCCAGCAGCTTAAGTGGCAGATACACAGATACGCAGTATTTT

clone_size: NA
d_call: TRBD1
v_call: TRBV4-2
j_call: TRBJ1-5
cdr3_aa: CASSQTDRGNQPQHF
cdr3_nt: TGTGCCAGCAGCCAAACGGACAGGGGCAATCAGCCCCAGCATTTT

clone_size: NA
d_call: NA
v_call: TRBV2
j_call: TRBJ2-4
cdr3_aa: CASSEVGAKNIQYF
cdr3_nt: TGTGCCAGCAGTGAAGTAGGAGCCAAAAACATTCAGTACTTC

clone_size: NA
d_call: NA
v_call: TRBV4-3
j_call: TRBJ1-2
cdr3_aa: CASSQDRGNYGYTF
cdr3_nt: TGCGCCAGCAGCCAAGATCGAGGGAACTATGGCTACACCTTC

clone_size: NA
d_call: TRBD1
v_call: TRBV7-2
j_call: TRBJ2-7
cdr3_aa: CASRPGTGTYEQYF
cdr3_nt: TGTGCCAGCAGGCCCGGGACAGGGACCTACGAGCAGTACTTC

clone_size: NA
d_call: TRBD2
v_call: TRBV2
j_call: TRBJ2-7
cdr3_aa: CASSGAGGSYEQYF
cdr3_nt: TGTGCCAGCAGTGGGGCGGGAGGTTCCTACGAGCAGTACTTC

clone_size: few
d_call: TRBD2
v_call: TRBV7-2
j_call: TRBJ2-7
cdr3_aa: CASSPDRLAGGREQYF
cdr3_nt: TGTGCCAGCAGCCCAGACCGCCTAGCGGGGGGGCGAGAGCAGTACTTC

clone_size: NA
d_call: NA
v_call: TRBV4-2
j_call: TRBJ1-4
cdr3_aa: CASSLTTAGGVNEKLFF
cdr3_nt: TGTGCCAGCAGCCTCACCACGGCCGGGGGCGTCAATGAAAAACTGTTTTTT

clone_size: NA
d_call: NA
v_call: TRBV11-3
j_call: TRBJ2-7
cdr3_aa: CASSSYHGYEQYF
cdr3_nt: TGTGCCAGCAGCTCCTACCACGGCTACGAGCAGTACTTC

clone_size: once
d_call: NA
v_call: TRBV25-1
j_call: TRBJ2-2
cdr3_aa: CASRNENTGELFF
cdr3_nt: TGTGCCAGCAGAAACGAGAACACCGGGGAGCTGTTTTTT

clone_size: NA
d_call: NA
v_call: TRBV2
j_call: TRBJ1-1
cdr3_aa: CASSENGLRGGNTEAFF
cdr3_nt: TGTGCCAGCAGTGAGAACGGGCTCCGGGGGGGAAACACTGAAGCTTTCTTT

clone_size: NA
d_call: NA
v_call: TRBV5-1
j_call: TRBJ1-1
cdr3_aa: CASTTSGNTEAFF
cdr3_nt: TGCGCCAGTACGACCTCAGGGAACACTGAAGCTTTCTTT